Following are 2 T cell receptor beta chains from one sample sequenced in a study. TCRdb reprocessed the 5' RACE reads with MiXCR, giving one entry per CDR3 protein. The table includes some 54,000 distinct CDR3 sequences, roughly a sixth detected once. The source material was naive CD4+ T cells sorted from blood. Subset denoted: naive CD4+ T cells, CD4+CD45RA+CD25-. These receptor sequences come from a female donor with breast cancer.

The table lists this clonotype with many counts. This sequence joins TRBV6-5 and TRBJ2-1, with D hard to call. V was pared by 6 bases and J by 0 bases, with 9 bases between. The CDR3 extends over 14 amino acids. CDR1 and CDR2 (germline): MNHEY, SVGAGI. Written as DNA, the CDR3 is TGTGCCAGCAGAATTGGAAACTCCTACAATGAGCAGTTCTTC. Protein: CASRIGNSYNEQFF.

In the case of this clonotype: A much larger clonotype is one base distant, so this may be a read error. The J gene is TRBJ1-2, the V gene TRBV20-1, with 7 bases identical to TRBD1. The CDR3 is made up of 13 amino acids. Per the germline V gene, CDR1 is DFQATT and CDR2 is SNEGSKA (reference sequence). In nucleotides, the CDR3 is TGCAGTGCTGTCCAGGGGGTACTCGTCGGCTACGCCTTC. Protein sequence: CSAVQGVLVGYAF.